Presented here are 9 T cell receptor beta chains from one specimen sequenced in a study of T cell changes during pregnancy in multiple sclerosis. Assay used: immunoSEQ multiplex PCR; TCRdb lists only in-frame clones, some missing. The sample yields some 54,000 clones, 93% seen once. The source was peripheral blood, collected after pregnancy. The receptors here all came from a female donor with multiple sclerosis, enrolled in a pregnancy study.

The CDR3 nucleotides read TGTGCCAGCATCAAGGGGGCAGATACGCAGTATTTT. Translated, it gives CASIKGADTQYF. The chain has TRBV6-5 and TRBJ2-3, with a weak D call TRBD1 (6 bases). CDR1 MNHEY and CDR2 SVGAGI come from the germline V gene. V lost 7 bases and J lost 4, with 9 bases in between. The CDR3 totals 12 residues.

The V and J genes are TRBV18 and TRBJ1-2; maybe TRBD1 (6 bases). The V gene's germline CDR1 is KGHSH and CDR2 LQKENI. Trimming shortened V by 3 bases and J by 8 bases, and 19 bases separated the two germline ends. CDR3 length: 15 residues. The CDR3 reads CASSPSITGLDGYTF. CDR3 in DNA: TGTGCCAGCTCACCGTCTATTACAGGGTTGGACGGCTACACCTTC.

This rearrangement joins TRBV10-3 to TRBJ2-7; possible D gene TRBD1, 6 bases. The V and J ends lost 11 bases and 6 bases respectively, with 26 bases between them. The CDR3 contains 15 residues. Germline V CDR1 and CDR2: ENHRY, SYGVKD. The CDR3 nucleotides are TGTGCCCCCAACGCAGTAGGGGATTGGGGGCGCGAGCAGTACTTC. It encodes CAPNAVGDWGREQYF.

The chain combines TRBV27 with TRBJ1-2, with TRBD1 matching 7 bases. The CDR3 consists of 13 residues. Germline values: CDR1 MNHEY, CDR2 SMNVEV (reference sequence). V gave up 4 bases and J gave up 5 bases; unmatched junction bases: 4. CDR3 protein: CASSSARGYGYTF. The CDR3, as DNA: TGTGCCAGCAGTTCCGCCAGGGGGTATGGCTACACCTTC.

The V gene is TRBV7-2, the J gene TRBJ2-4, with D hard to call. CDR3 length equals 15 residues. The ends were cut back, 6 bases at V and 0 bases at J, with 12 bases in the middle. CDR1 and CDR2 from the germline V gene are SGHTA and FQGNSA. CDR3 loop: CASRATDLAKNIQYF. CDR3 in DNA: TGTGCCAGCAGAGCCACAGATTTAGCCAAAAACATTCAGTACTTC.

This chain joins TRBV6-6 and TRBJ1-5; the D gene is possibly TRBD1 (6 bases). CDR3 length: 14 amino acids. CDR1 MNHNY and CDR2 SVGAGI come from the germline V gene (reference sequence). Trimming took 6 bases from V and 1 from J, leaving 10 bases between them. CDR3 loop: CASSLDRSNQPQHF. The CDR3 nucleotides are TGTGCCAGCAGCCTTGACAGGAGCAATCAGCCCCAGCATTTT.

The chain couples TRBV9 to TRBJ1-2, with TRBD1 identical over 8 bases. The germline V gene encodes CDR1 SGDLS and CDR2 YYNGEE. The length of the CDR3 is 15 residues. V shed 3 bases, J shed 5 bases, and the junction held 9 bases outside the gene matches. This CDR3 reads CASSEPSQGGYGYTF. Written as DNA, the CDR3 is TGTGCCAGCAGCGAGCCGTCACAGGGGGGGTATGGCTACACCTTC.

The chain links TRBV2 to TRBJ1-5; 8 bases are shared with TRBD1. The V gene end was trimmed by 6 bases and the J gene end by 4 bases; junction bases not matched to a gene: 14. The CDR3 is 17 residues long. CDR1 SNHLY and CDR2 FYNNEI come from the germline V gene. CDR3 sequence: CASRPGMTGVLNQPQHF. DNA of the CDR3: TGTGCCAGCAGGCCGGGAATGACAGGGGTCCTTAATCAGCCCCAGCATTTT.

This sequence joins TRBV10-3 and TRBJ1-5; TRBD1 matches at 10 bases. The CDR3 is 15 residues long. Trimming at V came to 5 bases and at J to 4 bases, leaving 5 bases not matched to a gene. The germline gives CDR1 ENHRY, CDR2 SYGVKD. The CDR3 region has the DNA TGTGCCATCAGTTTGGGACAGGGGTTTAATCAGCCCCAGCATTTT. The encoded protein is CAISLGQGFNQPQHF.